A selection of T cell receptor beta chains follows, all from one sample in a study of blood T cell repertoires in COVID-19. Produced via immunoSEQ multiplex PCR; TCRdb's table is partial and in-frame only. Of 190,000 or so clones listed, 80% to 90% are singletons. Sequencing was done on a sample of peripheral blood. All receptors derive from a woman under 30 who had recovered from COVID-19. Both conserved end residues are part of each CDR3. A D gene is named only where the DNA matches it firmly. Not all rows give a size; the values are once, few, many and, for expanded clones, a class.

d_gene	v_gene	j_gene	abundance	CDR3aa	CDR3nt
TRBD2	TRBV14	TRBJ2-3	.	CASSPRMRLAGVNTDTQYF	TGTGCCAGCAGCCCCCGGATGCGACTAGCGGGGGTAAACACAGATACGCAGTATTTT
TRBD1	TRBV7-9	TRBJ1-6	.	CASSSLPGTGERNSPLHF	TGTGCCAGCAGCTCCCTCCCCGGGACAGGGGAAAGGAATTCACCCCTCCACTTT
TRBD1	TRBV5-1	TRBJ1-1	.	CASMGHRGNTEAFF	TGCGCCAGCATGGGCCACAGGGGGAACACTGAAGCTTTCTTT
.	TRBV7-2	TRBJ2-7	few	CASSLAVSYEQYF	TGTGCCAGCAGCTTAGCCGTCTCCTACGAGCAGTACTTC
TRBD1	TRBV7-7	TRBJ2-3	.	CASSYGTGGSDTQYF	TGTGCTAGCAGCTACGGGACAGGGGGCTCGGATACGCAGTATTTT
.	TRBV9	TRBJ2-1	.	CASSGGPTRLPNEQFF	TGTGCCAGCAGCGGGGGTCCGACTAGACTGCCGAATGAGCAGTTCTTC
TRBD1	TRBV7-9	TRBJ1-2	.	CASSKGGEASGYTF	TGTGCCAGCAGCAAAGGGGGCGAGGCTTCTGGCTACACCTTC
.	TRBV11-2	TRBJ1-1	.	CASSSRGNTEAFF	TGTGCCAGCAGCTCCAGGGGAAACACTGAAGCTTTCTTT
TRBD1	TRBV9	TRBJ1-6	.	CASSAGQGLGSPLHF	TGTGCCAGCAGCGCCGGACAGGGCCTTGGTTCACCCCTCCACTTT
.	TRBV10-3	TRBJ1-2	.	CAISASGNDYGYTF	TGTGCCATCAGCGCCTCAGGGAATGACTATGGCTACACCTTC
TRBD1	TRBV19	TRBJ1-6	.	CASSIFPGTGNSNSPLHF	TGTGCCAGTAGTATTTTTCCTGGGACAGGGAATTCTAATTCACCCCTCCACTTT
TRBD1	TRBV19	TRBJ1-1	.	CASSRTGTNTEAFF	TGTGCCAGTAGTCGGACAGGGACGAACACTGAAGCTTTCTTT
TRBD1	TRBV5-4	TRBJ2-2	.	CASSLTGGRGELFF	TGTGCCAGCAGCTTGACAGGGGGACGCGGGGAGCTGTTTTTT
TRBD1	TRBV27	TRBJ1-6	.	CASSNGDRGSTLHF	TGTGCCAGCAGTAATGGGGACAGGGGGAGTACCCTCCACTTT
.	TRBV7-8	TRBJ2-7	.	CASSLVEGPYEQYF	TGTGCCAGCAGCTTAGTGGAGGGCCCCTACGAGCAGTACTTC
.	TRBV6-2/TRBV6-3	TRBJ1-5	.	CASSYTLQGKSHGNQPQHF	TGTGCCAGCAGTTACACCCTCCAGGGGAAGTCCCATGGCAATCAGCCCCAGCATTTT
.	TRBV4-1	TRBJ1-2	once	CASSQFPSGSVQGYTF	TGCGCCAGCAGCCAATTCCCTTCGGGTAGCGTGCAAGGCTACACCTTC
.	TRBV7-9	TRBJ1-2	.	CASSLIGDTSNYGYTF	TGTGCCAGCAGCTTAATAGGGGACACATCTAACTATGGCTACACCTTC
.	TRBV7-3	TRBJ2-2	.	CASSLQQTTTGELFF	TGTGCCAGCAGCTTACAACAGACAACCACCGGGGAGCTGTTTTTT
TRBD2	TRBV2	TRBJ2-1	.	CASRPSGVYNEQFF	TGTGCCAGCAGGCCTAGCGGGGTCTACAATGAGCAGTTCTTC
.	TRBV10-3	TRBJ1-2	.	CAISRNGAGQYYGYTF	TGTGCCATCAGCCGAAACGGGGCTGGACAGTACTATGGCTACACCTTC
.	TRBV9	TRBJ1-2	.	CASSVTDSNYGYTF	TGTGCCAGCAGCGTAACGGACAGCAACTATGGCTACACCTTC